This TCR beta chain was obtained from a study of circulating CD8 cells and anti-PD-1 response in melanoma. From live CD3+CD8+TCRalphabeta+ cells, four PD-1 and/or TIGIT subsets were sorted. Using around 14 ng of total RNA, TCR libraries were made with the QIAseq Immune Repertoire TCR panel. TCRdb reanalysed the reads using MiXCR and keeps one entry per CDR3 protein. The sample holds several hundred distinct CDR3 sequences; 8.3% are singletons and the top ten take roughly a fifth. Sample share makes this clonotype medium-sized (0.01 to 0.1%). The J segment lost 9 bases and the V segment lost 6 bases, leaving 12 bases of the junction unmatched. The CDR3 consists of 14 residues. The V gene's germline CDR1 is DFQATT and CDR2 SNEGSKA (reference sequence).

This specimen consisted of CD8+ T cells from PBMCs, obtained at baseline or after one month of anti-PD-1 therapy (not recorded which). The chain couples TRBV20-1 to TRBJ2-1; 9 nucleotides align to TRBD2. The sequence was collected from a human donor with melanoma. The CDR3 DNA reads TGCAGTGCCCCAGAGCGGGAGGCACGGAGTGAGCAGTTCTTC. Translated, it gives CSAPEREARSEQFF.